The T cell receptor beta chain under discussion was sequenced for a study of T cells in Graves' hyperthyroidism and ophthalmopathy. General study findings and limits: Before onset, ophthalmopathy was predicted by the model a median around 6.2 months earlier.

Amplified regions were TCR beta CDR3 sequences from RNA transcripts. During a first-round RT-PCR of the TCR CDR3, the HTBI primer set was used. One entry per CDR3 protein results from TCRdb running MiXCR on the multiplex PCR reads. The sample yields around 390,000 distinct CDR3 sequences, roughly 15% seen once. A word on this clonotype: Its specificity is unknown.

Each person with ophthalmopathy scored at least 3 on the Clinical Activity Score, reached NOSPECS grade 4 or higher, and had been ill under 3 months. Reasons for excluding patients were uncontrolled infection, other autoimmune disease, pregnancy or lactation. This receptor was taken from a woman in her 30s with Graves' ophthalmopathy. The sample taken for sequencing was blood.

CDR3 sequence (DNA): TGTGCCAGCAGTTTAGAGGTTCCAAGGGATGAAAAACTGTTTTTT. Its protein is CASSLEVPRDEKLFF. The chain links TRBV12-3 or TRBV12-4 to TRBJ1-4; D is unclear. The length of the CDR3 is 15 residues. The V end lost 1 base, the J end lost 6 bases, and 12 bases lay between the germline ends.